This T cell receptor beta chain was observed in a study of blood T cell repertoires in COVID-19. Looking at the study overall: The samples span acute and convalescent COVID-19 from the United States, Italy and Spain. T cells, B-cell-depleted T cells, or PBMCs supplied cDNA or gDNA.

Authors' processing steps: How many nucleated cells were present was estimated from reference gene primer amplification. Clones were read by immunoSEQ multiplex PCR, and TCRdb kept only the in-frame ones, dropping some. The D gene and trimming were derived from the DNA, and the V and J assignments and clone size from that table. The data contain more than 35,000 clones, 79% of them singletons. The source of this sequence is a man aged 65 to 79 with acute or convalescent COVID-19. The sample was peripheral blood.

The CDR3 reads CASGRVSEAEQFF. The CDR3 DNA reads TGTGCCAGCGGCCGGGTATCCGAGGCTGAGCAGTTCTTC. The chain has TRBV6-5 and TRBJ2-1; D not certain. The germline V and J ends were trimmed by 8 bases and 9 bases, with 17 bases remaining between them. The germline gives CDR1 MNHEY, CDR2 SVGAGI. The CDR3 is 13 amino acids.